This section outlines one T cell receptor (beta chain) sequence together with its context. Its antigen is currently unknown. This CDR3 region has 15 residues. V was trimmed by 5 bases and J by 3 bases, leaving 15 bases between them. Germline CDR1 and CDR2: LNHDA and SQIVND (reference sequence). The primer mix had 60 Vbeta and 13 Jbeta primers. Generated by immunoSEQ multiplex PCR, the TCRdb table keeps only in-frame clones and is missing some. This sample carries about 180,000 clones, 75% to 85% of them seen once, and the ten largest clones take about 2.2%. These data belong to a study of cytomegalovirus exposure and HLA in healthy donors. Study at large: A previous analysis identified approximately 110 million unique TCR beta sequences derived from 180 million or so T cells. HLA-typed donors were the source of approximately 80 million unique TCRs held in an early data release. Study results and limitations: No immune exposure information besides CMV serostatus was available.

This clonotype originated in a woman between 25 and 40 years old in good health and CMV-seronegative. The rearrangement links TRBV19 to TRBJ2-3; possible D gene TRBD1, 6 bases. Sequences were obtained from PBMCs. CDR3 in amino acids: CASSRSGVPTDTQYF. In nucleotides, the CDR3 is TGTGCCAGTAGTCGGTCAGGGGTGCCTACAGATACGCAGTATTTT.